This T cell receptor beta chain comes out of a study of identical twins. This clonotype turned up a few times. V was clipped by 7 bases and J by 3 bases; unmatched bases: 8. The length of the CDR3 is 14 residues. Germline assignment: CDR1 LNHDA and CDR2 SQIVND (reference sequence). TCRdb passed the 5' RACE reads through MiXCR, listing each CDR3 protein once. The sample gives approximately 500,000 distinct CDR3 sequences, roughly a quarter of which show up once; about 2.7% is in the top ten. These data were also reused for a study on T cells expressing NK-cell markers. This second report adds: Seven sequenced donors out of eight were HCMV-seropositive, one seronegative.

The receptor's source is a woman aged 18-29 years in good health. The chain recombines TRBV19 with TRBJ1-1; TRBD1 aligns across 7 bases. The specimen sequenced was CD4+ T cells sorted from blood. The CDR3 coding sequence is TGTGCCAGTACTTCAGACAGGGATGACACTGAAGCTTTCTTT. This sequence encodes CASTSDRDDTEAFF.